This is a list of T cell receptor beta chains from one sample in a study of cytomegalovirus exposure and HLA in healthy donors. Repertoires were generated with immunoSEQ multiplex PCR, while TCRdb's copy carries only in-frame clones and drops some. The data contain around 130,000 clones, 80% to 85% of them seen just once; the ten biggest clones take up 0.55% to 0.75%. Material for sequencing was PBMCs. Receptors originate from a man between 18 and 29 years old in good health and CMV-seronegative. Each CDR3 is given with its conserved first and last residue. D genes are given only for firm matches. Size is omitted from some rows. Given values are once, few, many or a class for expanded clones.

clone_size d_call j_call v_call cdr3_nt cdr3_aa
- TRBD1 TRBJ2-5 TRBV30 TGTGCCTGGAGTTCGACAGGGGGCGGGAGGACCCAGTACTTC CAWSSTGGGRTQYF
- - TRBJ1-4 TRBV28 TGTGCCAGCAGCCCCGTAAATCTGAGGGAAAATGAAAAACTGTTTTTT CASSPVNLRENEKLFF
- - TRBJ1-2 TRBV5-8 TGTGCCAGCAGCTTTTCGAACTATGGCTACACCTTC CASSFSNYGYTF
- TRBD1 TRBJ1-4 TRBV5-6 TGTGCCAGCAGCTTGGAAATAGGGACAGGGGTTGGTGAAAAACTGTTTTTT CASSLEIGTGVGEKLFF
- - TRBJ2-1 TRBV28 TGTGCCAGCAGTTACGAGGGAGGTCCCAATGAGCAGTTCTTC CASSYEGGPNEQFF
few - TRBJ1-5 TRBV7-8 TGTGCCAGCAGCGACAAACATCAGCCCCAGCATTTT CASSDKHQPQHF
many - TRBJ1-1 TRBV18 TGTGCCAGCTCACCATTCGAGGCCAACCGAGCGAACACTGAAGCTTTCTTT CASSPFEANRANTEAFF
few - TRBJ1-2 TRBV28 TGTGCCAGCACCGCTTGGAGTGGCTACACCTTC CASTAWSGYTF
- - TRBJ2-2 TRBV27 TGTGCCAGCAGTCCCATCGGAGGCCCCGTCCCCACCGGGGAGCTGTTTTTT CASSPIGGPVPTGELFF
- - TRBJ1-1 TRBV30 TGTGCCTGGAGTCACGAATCCGGGACAAACACTGAAGCTTTCTTT CAWSHESGTNTEAFF
- - TRBJ1-2 TRBV27 TGTGCCAGCAGTTTGGGCAGAACTAACTATGGCTACACCTTC CASSLGRTNYGYTF
- - TRBJ1-4 TRBV5-1 TGCGCCAGCAGCTTGGTGGGGGCAAGGAATGAAAAACTGTTTTTT CASSLVGARNEKLFF
- TRBD1 TRBJ1-1 TRBV5-4 TGTGCCAGCAGACGCTGGACAGGGGGGCAGAACACTGAAGCTTTCTTT CASRRWTGGQNTEAFF
- - TRBJ2-7 TRBV7-2 TGTGCCAGCAGCTTAAGTCAGATGATATTAACACCGACGGGCGAGCAGTACTTC CASSLSQMILTPTGEQYF
- - TRBJ2-3 TRBV4-2 TGTGCCAGCAGCCAAGCAGCGTCCACAGATACGCAGTATTTT CASSQAASTDTQYF
- TRBD1 TRBJ1-1 TRBV28 TGTGCCAGCAGTTTTCAGGGGGCTGTGAACACTGAAGCTTTCTTT CASSFQGAVNTEAFF
once - TRBJ1-1 TRBV7-9 TGTGCCAGCAGCGTAGGGAGCGTTGAAGCTTTCTTT CASSVGSVEAFF
- - TRBJ1-1 TRBV19 TGTGCCAGTAGTAGACAACCTGAAGCTTTCTTT CASSRQPEAFF
- - TRBJ1-1 TRBV29-1 TGCAGCGTTGAGGGCAGGGCGAACACTGAAGCTTTCTTT CSVEGRANTEAFF
once - TRBJ2-5 TRBV11-2 TGTGCCAGCAGCTTAGTTGGGGCGGCGATGCAAGAGACCCAGTACTTC CASSLVGAAMQETQYF
- TRBD1 TRBJ2-3 TRBV27 TGTGCCAGCAGTTTATCTCCCGGGACAGGGGACACAGATACGCAGTATTTT CASSLSPGTGDTDTQYF
- - TRBJ1-6 TRBV6-4 TGTGCCAGCAGTGAAGGAGACAATTCACCCCTCCACTTT CASSEGDNSPLHF
few - TRBJ1-5 TRBV5-1 TGCGCCAGCAGCTCCACCTACAGGAGCCGGTCTAAGGCCCAGCATTTT CASSSTYRSRSKAQHF
- - TRBJ2-7 TRBV30 TGTGCCTGGAGTGTACTGGAGGAGCAGTACTTC CAWSVLEEQYF
- - TRBJ2-7 TRBV7-8 TGTGCCAGCAGCTTATCTCAGGCCCGCTCCTACGAGCAGTACTTC CASSLSQARSYEQYF
- - TRBJ2-1 TRBV27 TGTGCCAGCAGTTTAATGACAGCCTCCTACAATGAGCAGTTCTTC CASSLMTASYNEQFF
- TRBD1 TRBJ1-4 TRBV28 TGTGCCAGCCTCTCCTCAGACAGGGTGAGACTGTTTTTT CASLSSDRVRLFF
- - TRBJ1-2 TRBV6-1 TGTGCCAGCAGTGGTCAGGGGAGAATCTATGGCTACACCTTC CASSGQGRIYGYTF
few TRBD2 TRBJ2-5 TRBV4-2 TGTGCCAGCAGCCAAGAAACTAGCGGGGGGGCGGAGACCCAGTACTTC CASSQETSGGAETQYF
- TRBD1 TRBJ2-1 TRBV5-6 TGTGCCAGCAGCTTGGCCGGTACTGGACAGGGGCCGCTCTTC CASSLAGTGQGPLF
- TRBD1 TRBJ1-6 TRBV7-2 TGTGCCAGCAGTCACCCCACAGGGGCAGGGTCAAATTCACCCCTCCACTTT CASSHPTGAGSNSPLHF
- - TRBJ2-7 TRBV4-1 TGCGCCAGCAGCCAAAATTCCGGGGTCTCCTACGAGCAGTACTTC CASSQNSGVSYEQYF
once - TRBJ1-2 TRBV6-1 TGTGCCAGCAGGACCGGGGGCTACACCTTC CASRTGGYTF
few TRBD1 TRBJ2-1 TRBV25-1 TGTGCCAGCAGTGCGGGACAGGGGCTCGGTGAGCAGTTCTTC CASSAGQGLGEQFF
- TRBD1 TRBJ1-1 TRBV27 TGTGCCAGCAGTTCAGGGGGACAGGGGATGTTCTTCGGAGGCACTGAAGCTTTCTTT CASSSGGQGMFFGGTEAFF
- - TRBJ2-1 TRBV2 TGTGCCAGCAGTAGAGACAATGAGCAGTTCTTC CASSRDNEQFF
- - TRBJ2-5 TRBV15 TGTGCCACCAGCGGTAGAGCTAATAGCGCGGCAAAAGAGACCCAGTACTTC CATSGRANSAAKETQYF
- - TRBJ1-2 TRBV6-6 TGTGCCAGCAGCCGGGGAGATTTGGGGGGTCAATACACCTTC CASSRGDLGGQYTF
- - TRBJ1-1 TRBV7-9 TGTGCCAGCATCCTAGACAACACTGAAGCTTTCTTT CASILDNTEAFF
once TRBD2 TRBJ2-5 TRBV5-1 TGCGCCAGCAGCTATGGGACTACAACTACTTCTGAGACCCAGTACTTC CASSYGTTTTSETQYF
- TRBD2 TRBJ2-3 TRBV6-4 TGTGCCAGCAGCCTTGGGACTAGCGGGGGGCGATCCCCCCCCACAGATACGCAGTATTTT CASSLGTSGGRSPPTDTQYF
few TRBD1 TRBJ1-1 TRBV7-6 TGTGCCAGCAGCTTGGGCCAGGGGGCGAACACTGAAGCTTTCTTT CASSLGQGANTEAFF
- - TRBJ1-2 TRBV11-2 TGTGCCAGCAGCTTAGGCGCTGAGGGCTACACCTTC CASSLGAEGYTF
- - TRBJ2-3 TRBV5-1 TGCGCCAGCAGCTTCACCGAGGATACGCAGTATTTT CASSFTEDTQYF
- TRBD2 TRBJ2-3 TRBV30 TGTGCCTGGAGCGGTAGCGGGGGGCACACCTCTAGCACAGATACGCAGTATTTT CAWSGSGGHTSSTDTQYF
- - TRBJ2-7 TRBV6-1 TGTGCCAGCAGTGAATATGTGTTGACAGTTAACTACGAGCAGTACTTC CASSEYVLTVNYEQYF
- - TRBJ2-7 TRBV5-4 TGTGCCAGCAGCCCCTGGGCGACAGCTAGCTCCTACGAGCAGTACTTC CASSPWATASSYEQYF
- TRBD1 TRBJ1-6 TRBV27 TGTGCCAGCAGTTTTAGGGTTTCGGAGGGACAGATTAATTCACCCCTCCACTTT CASSFRVSEGQINSPLHF
- - TRBJ1-6 TRBV6-5 TGTGCCAGCAGTTACTACAGGGAGATTAGGTCACCCCTCCACTTT CASSYYREIRSPLHF
- TRBD1 TRBJ1-6 TRBV5-1 TGCGCCAGCAGCTTTGAGGCAGGGGGGATTTCACCCCTCCACTTT CASSFEAGGISPLHF
- TRBD1 TRBJ1-6 TRBV14 TGTGCCATTACACAGGGGGCACATTCACCCCTCCACTTT CAITQGAHSPLHF
- TRBD2 TRBJ2-3 TRBV7-6 TGTGCCAGCAGCTTAATTAGCGGGGGAAGGACAGATACGCAGTATTTT CASSLISGGRTDTQYF
- TRBD1 TRBJ1-5 TRBV28 TGTGCCAGCAGTTTCCGAGGGGGCTTAGACAATCAGCCCCAGCATTTT CASSFRGGLDNQPQHF